This T cell receptor beta chain emerged from a study of blood T cells in healthy people across ages. A second PCR of 7 to 11 cycles used a sample-barcoded 5' primer and a J-beta primer mix. In TCRdb, the 5' RACE reads were re-called with MiXCR into one record per CDR3 protein. The data show under 1,000,000 distinct CDR3 sequences, about 37% seen once. Study observations and caveats: More naive CD4+ cells and higher diversity were found in long-lived than in aged donors.

CDR1 and CDR2 from the germline V gene are SGHTA and FQGNSA. The CDR3 spans 15 residues. Trimming left V 2 bases short and J 0 bases short, with 8 bases between. On this clonotype itself: Its specificity is unknown.

The receptor was derived from a man aged 18 to 30 in good health. Sequencing was carried out using blood. This chain uses TRBV7-2 with TRBJ2-1, with D uncertain. CDR3 region: CTSSLSPGSYNEQFF. The CDR3 bases are TGTACCAGCAGCTTAAGCCCAGGCTCCTACAATGAGCAGTTCTTC.